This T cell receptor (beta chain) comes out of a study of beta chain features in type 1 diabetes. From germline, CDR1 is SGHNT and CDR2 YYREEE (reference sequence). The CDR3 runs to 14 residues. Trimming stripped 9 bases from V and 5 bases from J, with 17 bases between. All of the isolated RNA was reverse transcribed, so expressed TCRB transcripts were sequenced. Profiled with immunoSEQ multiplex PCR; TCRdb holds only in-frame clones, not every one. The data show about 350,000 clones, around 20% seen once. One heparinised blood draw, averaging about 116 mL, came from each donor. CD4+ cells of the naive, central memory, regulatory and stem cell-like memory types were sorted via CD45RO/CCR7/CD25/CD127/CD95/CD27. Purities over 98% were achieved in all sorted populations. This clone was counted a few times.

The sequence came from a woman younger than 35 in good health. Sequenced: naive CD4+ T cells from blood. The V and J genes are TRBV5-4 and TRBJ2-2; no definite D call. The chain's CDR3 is CATARPGETGELFF. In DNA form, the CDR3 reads TGTGCCACCGCCCGGCCCGGAGAAACCGGGGAGCTGTTTTTT. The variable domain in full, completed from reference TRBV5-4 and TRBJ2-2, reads ETGVTQSPTHLIKTRGQQVTLRCSSQSGHNTVSWYQQALGQGPQFIFQYYREEENGRGNFPPRFSGLQFPNYSSELNVNALELDDSALYLCATARPGETGELFFGEGSRLTVL.